The 32 T cell receptor beta chains presented below share a single source sample, sequenced in a study of tumor-infiltrating lymphocytes in primary liver carcinoma. Without any cell sorting, roughly 18-31 mg of bulk tissue yielded co-extracted RNA and DNA. The investigators made TCR beta cDNA from approximately 0.5 ug total RNA, using a constant-region primer. Libraries for TCR beta were built through three nested multiplex PCR rounds, which together made up a slightly modified ARM-PCR procedure. The two initial PCR rounds, roughly 11 cycles each, used TRBV1-TRBV30 forward and C-beta reverse primers. One entry per CDR3 protein, called by TCRdb with MiXCR from the multiplex PCR reads. The repertoire holds about 130,000 distinct CDR3 sequences, with 64% as singletons. The sequenced sample was liver tumor tissue from sampling region 3. Subset: tumor region T3, left-lateral pole. The source is a woman aged 55-69 years with primary liver carcinoma and hepatitis B virus infection.

To note about this clonotype: One base away lies a much larger clone, so this may be a sequencing read error. The genes are TRBV7-9 and TRBJ2-1, with D unresolved. The CDR3 covers 12 residues. Germline-derived CDR1 and CDR2 are SEHNR and FQNEAQ (reference sequence). The CDR3, as DNA: TGTGCCAGCATCCCTGGGGAAAGTGAGCACTTCTTC. It encodes CASIPGESEHFF.

About this clonotype itself: This may come from a read error, since a much larger clone is one base off. The J gene is TRBJ1-3, the V gene TRBV14; no clear D. Germline CDR1 is SGHDN and CDR2 is FVKESK. This CDR3 contains 13 residues. CDR3 region: CDSSQSRGNTIYF. Written as DNA, the CDR3 is TGTGACAGCAGCCAGTCGAGGGGAAACACCATATATTTT.

With respect to this clonotype: At one end, the junction sequence differs from germline, possibly due to a read error. For the CDR3, the DNA is TGTGCCGGCAGTTACTCCAGGTCACTAGCGGGAGGTCCCCTCAGATACGAGCAGTACTTC. Protein sequence: CAGSYSRSLAGGPLRYEQYF. The chain has TRBV6-5 and TRBJ2-7; 12 nucleotides match TRBD2. The CDR3 covers 20 residues. Germline V lookup: CDR1 MNHEY, CDR2 SVGAGI.

Concerning this clonotype itself: A much more abundant neighbour one base away suggests this may be a read error. The V and J genes are TRBV28 and TRBJ2-2; no clear D. Germline CDR1 is MDHEN and CDR2 is SYDVKM. The CDR3 is made up of 11 amino acids. CDR3 amino acids: CVSSLRGELFF. The DNA for the CDR3 is TGTGTCAGCAGCCTAAGGGGGGAGCTGTTTTTT. Variable domain in full (rest from reference TRBV28 and TRBJ2-2): DVKVTQSSRYLVKRTGEKVFLECVQDMDHENMFWYRQDPGLGLRLIYFSYDVKMKEKGDIPEGYSVSREKKERFSLILESASTNQTSMYLCVSSLRGELFFGEGSRLTVL.

The V call is TRBV28, the J call TRBJ2-5, with D uncertain. This CDR3 comprises 14 residues. The V gene lost 2 bases and the J gene lost 5 bases, with 12 bases spanning the gap. The germline gives CDR1 MDHEN, CDR2 SYDVKM. The DNA for the CDR3 is TGTGCCAGCAGTTTAAGGCCAGCCCTGGAGACCCAGTACTTC. Its translation is CASSLRPALETQYF.

This clonotype qualifies as medium-sized. This chain uses TRBV11-1 with TRBJ2-1; tentatively, D is TRBD2 (6 bases). Germline lookup yields CDR1 SGHAT and CDR2 FQDESV (reference sequence). V dropped 3 bases and J dropped 4 bases, with 16 bases sitting between them. The CDR3 runs 16 residues. CDR3 protein: CASSFRGGTLYNEQFF. The CDR3 DNA follows: TGTGCCAGCAGCTTTCGAGGCGGGACCTTATACAATGAGCAGTTCTTC.

The chain couples TRBV11-2 to TRBJ2-5; D is perhaps TRBD2 (5 bases). Trimming removed 9 bases from V and 2 bases from J, with 19 bases in between. Germline V lookup: CDR1 SGHAT, CDR2 FQNNGV. The CDR3 runs 15 residues. CDR3 loop: CASSKQSSPQETQYF. CDR3 nucleotides: TGTGCCAGTAGCAAGCAGTCTAGCCCGCAAGAGACCCAGTACTTC.

On this clonotype: Without the conserved terminal phenylalanine or tryptophan, this CDR3 likely stems from a read error. V is TRBV6-5 and J is TRBJ1-1; possibly TRBD1 for D (5 bases). Germline loops: CDR1 MNHEY, CDR2 SVGAGI. Trimming left V 9 bases short and J 1 base short, with 9 bases between. The CDR3 has 12 residues. CDR3 sequence: CARRRGNTEAFS. For the CDR3, the DNA is TGTGCCAGAAGGAGGGGGAACACTGAAGCTTTCTCT.

This sequence joins TRBV5-4 and TRBJ2-5; D may match TRBD1 or TRBD2 (5 bases each). CDR1 SGHNT and CDR2 YYREEE come from the germline V gene (reference sequence). Trimming stripped 6 bases from V and 4 bases from J, with 16 bases between. The CDR3 contains 14 residues. CDR3: CASNTGPGIETQYF. The CDR3 DNA reads as TGTGCCAGCAACACGGGACCGGGGATAGAGACCCAGTACTTC.

As to this clonotype: At one of its ends the junction is not consistent with the germline gene, which may arise from a read error. This chain uses TRBV28 with TRBJ2-3; either TRBD1 or TRBD2 may supply D (6 bases each). Germline values: CDR1 MDHEN, CDR2 SYDVKM. The CDR3 covers 15 residues. CDR3 loop: CASKGGGMGTYTQYF. CDR3 DNA: TGTGCCAGCAAAGGAGGGGGGATGGGCACATATACGCAGTATTTT.

Ten or more counts support this clonotype. The rearrangement joins TRBV4-1 to TRBJ2-3; D is possibly TRBD1 (9 bases). The CDR3 runs to 20 residues. Germline assignment: CDR1 MGHRA and CDR2 YSYEKL. The V gene lost 4 bases and the J gene lost 5 bases, with 31 bases spanning the gap. The CDR3 is CASSPTRTGTGTRGGDTQYF. The CDR3 bases are TGCGCCAGCAGCCCTACACGAACCGGGACAGGGACTAGGGGCGGAGATACGCAGTATTTT.

Comment on this clonotype: One base away lies a much larger clone, so this may be a sequencing read error. The gene calls are TRBV5-4 and TRBJ2-5, with D tentatively TRBD2 (6 bases). The CDR3 has 15 amino acids. Germline CDR1 reads SGHNT; CDR2 reads YYREEE (reference sequence). The CDR3 bases are TGTGCCAGCAGCTCCTTTAGCGGAGCTCAAGAGGCCCAGTACTTC. Translation: CASSSFSGAQEAQYF. Together with reference TRBV5-4 and TRBJ2-5, the CDR3 gives the full variable domain: ETGVTQSPTHLIKTRGQQVTLRCSSQSGHNTVSWYQQALGQGPQFIFQYYREEENGRGNFPPRFSGLQFPNYSSELNVNALELDDSALYLCASSSFSGAQEAQYFGPGTRLLVL.

This clonotype was seen only once. A much larger clone differs from this one at a single base, so this may be a read error. The CDR3 here is CASSTLAGGPNEQHF. DNA for the CDR3: TGCGCCAGCAGCACCTTAGCGGGAGGGCCTAACGAGCAGCACTTC. This chain joins TRBV5-1 and TRBJ2-7, with TRBD2 matching over 11 bases. The CDR3 spans 15 residues. Germline CDR1 reads SGHRS; CDR2 reads YFSETQ.

For this clonotype: This could be a read error, since a much larger clone is one nucleotide away. J is TRBJ2-7 and V is TRBV6-5; 7 nucleotides match TRBD2. The germline gives CDR1 MNHEY, CDR2 SVGAGI. This CDR3 spans 14 amino acids. The DNA for the CDR3 is TGTGCCTGCAGTCCCGGGGGGTACGGCTACGAGCAGTACTTC. It is translated as CACSPGGYGYEQYF.

This clonotype was counted at least ten times. The rearrangement uses TRBV7-9 and TRBJ2-7, with 10 bases fitting TRBD2. The CDR3 loop spans 19 amino acids. The junction had 18 bases not matched to a gene; V was cut back by 5 bases and J by 2 bases. Germline values: CDR1 SEHNR, CDR2 FQNEAQ (reference sequence). The CDR3 DNA reads as TGTGCCAGCAGCGACACAAGCCCTATTAGCGGGAGGCTTCCCTACGAGCAGTACTTC. Translated, it gives CASSDTSPISGRLPYEQYF.

Points on this clonotype: This sequence may be a read error, since a much larger clone differs from it by one base. The V call is TRBV12-3 or TRBV12-4, the J call TRBJ1-1; no clear D gene. The V gene lost 4 bases and the J gene lost 3 bases, with 9 bases spanning the gap. CDR3 size: 13 residues. The CDR3, as DNA: TGTGCCAGCAGTTCATTGGTTGACACTGAAGCTTTCTTT. Its translation is CASSSLVDTEAFF.

Concerning this clonotype: The junction departs from germline at one end; a sequencing error may be responsible. The DNA for the CDR3 is TGCAGCGTTGATCGGCGCGGTGATGAACAGTCCTTC. The encoded protein is CSVDRRGDEQSF. The V call is TRBV29-1, the J call TRBJ2-1; no definite D call. The CDR3 has 12 amino acids. Germline CDR1 reads SQVTM; CDR2 reads ANQGSEA.

Details on this clonotype: A much bigger clone sits one base away, suggesting this may be a read error. The DNA is left out, because the CDR3 cannot be placed on it with certainty; the CDR3 is given as TCRdb lists it. V usage is TRBV10-3 and J usage is TRBJ2-1; TRBD2, the D gene given by the table, was not confirmed from the DNA. Germline CDR1 is ENHRY and CDR2 is SYGVKD. Ends included, the CDR3 has 15 residues. The CDR3 sequence is CAISWGSGAYNEQSF.

With regard to this clonotype: One junction end disagrees with the germline gene, perhaps due to a read error. CDR3 residues: CASTLQGPDTQFF. The CDR3 bases are TGTGCCAGCACTCTTCAGGGTCCAGATACGCAGTTTTTT. This chain links TRBV28 with TRBJ2-3; D is perhaps TRBD1 (5 bases). CDR3 length: 13 residues. Germline CDR1 is MDHEN and CDR2 is SYDVKM.

V usage is TRBV29-1 and J usage is TRBJ2-3; 7 bases map to TRBD1. The CDR3 length is 11 residues. Germline CDR1 and CDR2: SQVTM and ANQGSEA. For the CDR3, the DNA is TGCAGTGTGGCGGACAGGAAGAGAATGTATTTT. This sequence encodes CSVADRKRMYF.

This chain connects TRBV28 to TRBJ1-4, with D possibly being TRBD1 (5 bases). Germline assignment: CDR1 MDHEN and CDR2 SYDVKM. The germline V and J ends were trimmed by 4 bases and 0 bases, with 21 bases remaining between them. CDR3 length: 19 residues. Here the CDR3 DNA reads TGTGCCAGCAGTTGTGAATTCAGGGTGCGCCCAGCAACTAATGAAAAACTGTTTTTT. This sequence encodes CASSCEFRVRPATNEKLFF.

Comment on this clonotype: At one end, the junction sequence differs from germline, possibly due to a read error. The V gene is TRBV6-1, the J gene TRBJ2-1; D possibly corresponds to TRBD2 (5 bases). The CDR3 has 18 residues. The V gene's germline CDR1 is MNHNS and CDR2 SASEGT. The CDR3 DNA reads as TGTGCCAGCAGTGACTTAGCAGGATTAGGGAGCTCCTACGATGAGCAGTTCTTC. Protein sequence: CASSDLAGLGSSYDEQFF.

Comment on this clonotype: A read error may explain this, as a much larger clone is one base away. The J gene is TRBJ2-7, the V gene TRBV24-1; TRBD1 matches 9 bases. Germline V gene sequence: CDR1 KGHDR, CDR2 SFDVKD. This CDR3 is 16 amino acids long. V gave up 4 bases and J gave up 0 bases; unmatched junction bases: 6. CDR3 coding DNA: TGTGCCACCAGTGACATTGGACAGGGGAGCTCCTACGAGCAGTACTTC. It codes for CATSDIGQGSSYEQYF.

This clonotype was counted many times. J is TRBJ2-7 and V is TRBV6-6; D possibly corresponds to TRBD2 (5 bases). Germline CDR1 MNHNY, CDR2 SVGAGI (reference sequence). This CDR3 spans 15 amino acids. The ends were cut back, 4 bases at V and 0 bases at J, with 13 bases in the middle. The CDR3 coding sequence is TGTGCCAGCAGTTCTAGGACTTCGAGCTCCTACGAGCAGTACTTC. This sequence encodes CASSSRTSSSYEQYF.

Concerning this clonotype itself: This may come from a read error, since a much larger clone is one base off. The genes are TRBV10-2 and TRBJ1-6; D is unresolved. Trimming took off 7 bases at V and 6 bases at J, with 13 bases between the two ends. The CDR3 runs 14 residues. From germline, CDR1 is WSHSY and CDR2 SAAADI. This chain's CDR3 is CASKPDGSNSPLHF. The CDR3 nucleotides are TGCGCCAGCAAACCGGACGGGAGTAATTCACCCCTCCACTTT.

For this clonotype: Germline and junction disagree at one end, which may indicate a read error. The V and J genes are TRBV29-1 and TRBJ2-3; a weak D match, TRBD1 (5 bases). The CDR3 extends over 12 amino acids. The germline V gene has CDR1 SQVTM and CDR2 ANQGSEA. For the CDR3, the DNA is TGCAGCATTGAAAGGGGCGCAGATACGCATTATTTT. It codes for CSIERGADTHYF.

The chain uses TRBV6-2 or TRBV6-3 and TRBJ2-7; TRBD2 matches at 9 bases. From germline, CDR1 is MNHEY and CDR2 SVGEGT. The V gene end was trimmed by 8 bases and the J gene end by 4 bases; junction bases not matched to a gene: 12. CDR3 size: 15 residues. The CDR3 bases are TGTGCCAGCTCTATGGGACTAGCATCATTATACGAGCAGTACTTC. Translated: CASSMGLASLYEQYF.

Concerning this clonotype: This may stem from a read error, because a much larger clone lies one nucleotide away. The chain employs TRBV7-9 and TRBJ1-5; D perhaps matches TRBD1 (5 bases). Germline values: CDR1 SEHNR, CDR2 FQNEAQ (reference sequence). This CDR3 is 17 amino acids long. DNA for the CDR3: TGTGCCAGCAGCCGGGGCGGGGGTTCAGATAGCAATCAGCCCCATCATTTT. Translating it yields CASSRGGGSDSNQPHHF.

This clonotype was observed at least ten times. The CDR3 loop is CASIQSSGRDTQYF. The CDR3 DNA follows: TGTGCCAGCATCCAGTCTAGCGGGAGAGATACGCAGTATTTT. V is TRBV28 and J is TRBJ2-3; 10 bases are shared with TRBD2. Germline lookup yields CDR1 MDHEN and CDR2 SYDVKM. The CDR3 is 14 residues long. The junction had 6 bases not matched to a gene; V was cut back by 7 bases and J by 5 bases.

The chain is built from TRBV11-2 and TRBJ2-7; no firm D call. This CDR3 has 12 amino acids. V was shortened by 5 bases and J by 8 bases, with 13 bases between the two germline ends. Germline loops: CDR1 SGHAT, CDR2 FQNNGV. The CDR3 DNA reads TGTGCCAGCAGCCGCGAATCCCACAAGCAGTACTTC. Its protein product is CASSRESHKQYF.

Note on this clonotype: Possible read error: a much larger clone is one base away. V and J are TRBV6-1 and TRBJ1-1; D remains unclear. Germline V gene sequence: CDR1 MNHNS, CDR2 SASEGT. The CDR3 is 14 residues long. CDR3 DNA sequence: TGTGCCAGCAGTGAATACGGACGGAACACTGGAGCTTTCTTT. Its protein is CASSEYGRNTGAFF.

A word on this clonotype: Being one base from a much bigger clone, this may be a read error. This chain links TRBV6-1 with TRBJ1-1, with D perhaps matching TRBD1 (6 bases). V lost 5 bases, J lost 8 bases, and 15 bases lay in between. CDR3 length: 13 residues. CDR1 is MNHNS, CDR2 SASEGT, per germline. CDR3 region: CASSLRGRLEAFF. The CDR3 DNA reads as TGTGCCAGCAGTCTTCGGGGGCGCCTCGAAGCTTTCTTT.